Listed here are 11 T cell receptor beta chains from one sample, sequenced in a study of beta chain features in type 1 diabetes. The whole isolated RNA underwent reverse transcription, so sequencing captured expressed TCRB transcripts. The table came from immunoSEQ multiplex PCR; TCRdb's copy has only in-frame clones and leaves some out. Counted here are some 370,000 clones, around a tenth occurring once; the ten biggest clones make up roughly 0.6%. Study observations and caveats: Patients with Type 1 diabetes showed moderately but significantly shorter TCRB CDR3s in all four CD4+ subsets.

The antigens of these receptors remain unknown. Sequenced material: central memory CD4+ T cells from blood. These receptors originate from a young man with type 1 diabetes.

A few counts support this clone. This chain links TRBV14 with TRBJ1-1; 8 bases are a match to TRBD1. The CDR3 runs to 15 residues. J was trimmed by 3 bases and V by 2 bases; bases with no gene match: 5. CDR1 and CDR2 (germline): SGHDN, FVKESK. CDR3 residues: CASSQQTGEYTEAFF. The CDR3, as DNA: TGTGCCAGCAGCCAACAGACAGGGGAGTACACTGAAGCTTTCTTT.

V gene TRBV27 combines with J gene TRBJ2-7; D ambiguous. Germline loops: CDR1 MNHEY, CDR2 SMNVEV (reference sequence). V dropped 5 bases and J dropped 6 bases, with 11 bases sitting between them. The CDR3 length is 12 residues. CDR3 coding DNA: TGTGCCAGCAGTACCTACAGTAGCGAGCAGTACTTC. This encodes CASSTYSSEQYF.

The rearrangement links TRBV27 to TRBJ1-2, with 7 bases identical to TRBD1. The V and J ends lost 4 bases and 2 bases, in that order; junction bases with no gene match: 7. The germline CDR1 and CDR2 sequences are MNHEY and SMNVEV (reference sequence). The CDR3 is 15 residues long. This CDR3 reads CASSSIDRVNYGYTF. The CDR3 nucleotides read TGTGCCAGCAGTTCAATAGACAGGGTAAACTATGGCTACACCTTC.

This chain connects TRBV5-1 to TRBJ2-2; TRBD2 matches 9 bases. Germline V lookup: CDR1 SGHRS, CDR2 YFSETQ. The CDR3 loop spans 15 amino acids. Trimming at V came to 5 bases and at J to 2 bases, leaving 4 bases not matched to a gene. The CDR3 region has the DNA TGCGCCAGCAGAGGCGGGAGGGCCAACACCGGGGAGCTGTTTTTT. Its translation: CASRGGRANTGELFF.

This clone occurred a few times. This chain links TRBV30 with TRBJ1-3; D is uncertain. Germline V gene lookup returns CDR1 GTSNPN and CDR2 SVGIG (reference sequence). CDR3 length equals 12 residues. V dropped 4 bases and J dropped 10 bases, with 14 bases sitting between them. The CDR3 reads CAWTFRSGTIYF. CDR3 in DNA: TGTGCCTGGACTTTTAGATCCGGTACCATATATTTT.

This clone has more than one count but fewer than ten. Other DNA variants within this sample encode the same CDR3. The V gene is TRBV7-2, the J gene TRBJ2-5; D ambiguous. The end of the DNA is better explained by TRBJ2-7, so the J call may be wrong. The CDR3 is 14 amino acids. Germline V gene sequence: CDR1 SGHTA, CDR2 FQGNSA. The CDR3 coding sequence is TGTGCCAGCAGCTTAGGAGACTCGAGCTACGAGCAGTACTTC. It codes for CASSLGDSSYEQYF.

This clone was seen at least ten times. The chain joins TRBV9 to TRBJ2-1; possibly TRBD2 for D (6 bases). CDR3 size: 14 residues. V lost 4 bases and J 7 bases, leaving 15 bases between the germline ends. CDR1 is SGDLS, CDR2 YYNGEE, per germline. For the CDR3, the DNA is TGTGCCAGCAGCCCCCAGATAGCGGTGAATGAGCAGTTCTTC. It encodes CASSPQIAVNEQFF.

CDR3 sequence (DNA): TGTGCCAGCAGCCATCCAGGTTACGAGCAGTACTTC. Its protein is CASSHPGYEQYF. The chain has TRBV11-2 and TRBJ2-7; no firm D call. V was trimmed by 5 bases and J by 4 bases, leaving 9 bases between them. From germline, CDR1 is SGHAT and CDR2 FQNNGV. The CDR3 loop spans 12 amino acids.

This clone was recorded a few times. This chain links TRBV30 with TRBJ2-7; perhaps TRBD1 as D (6 bases). Germline loops: CDR1 GTSNPN, CDR2 SVGIG (reference sequence). This CDR3 is built from 14 residues. Trimming took off 5 bases at V and 5 bases at J, with 19 bases between the two ends. The CDR3 region has the DNA TGTGCCTGGCCAGATCCACCGGGACAACACGAGCAGTACTTC. Translating it yields CAWPDPPGQHEQYF.

The chain carries TRBV6-4 and TRBJ1-1; D is uncertain. V was shortened by 5 bases and J by 3 bases, with 10 bases between the two germline ends. Germline CDR1 is MRHNA and CDR2 is SNTAGT. This CDR3 has 13 amino acids. The CDR3 sequence: CASSYMADTEAFF. CDR3 nucleotide sequence: TGTGCCAGCAGTTATATGGCGGACACTGAAGCTTTCTTT.

J is TRBJ2-7 and V is TRBV4-1; TRBD1 agrees at 9 bases. Germline V gene data show CDR1 as MGHRA and CDR2 as YSYEKL. The CDR3 sequence is 15 residues long. The V gene end was trimmed by 3 bases and the J gene end by 7 bases; junction bases not matched to a gene: 10. The CDR3 DNA is TGCGCCAGCAGCCAGACCGGGACAGGGTCGAGGGAGCAGTACTTC. Translated, it gives CASSQTGTGSREQYF.